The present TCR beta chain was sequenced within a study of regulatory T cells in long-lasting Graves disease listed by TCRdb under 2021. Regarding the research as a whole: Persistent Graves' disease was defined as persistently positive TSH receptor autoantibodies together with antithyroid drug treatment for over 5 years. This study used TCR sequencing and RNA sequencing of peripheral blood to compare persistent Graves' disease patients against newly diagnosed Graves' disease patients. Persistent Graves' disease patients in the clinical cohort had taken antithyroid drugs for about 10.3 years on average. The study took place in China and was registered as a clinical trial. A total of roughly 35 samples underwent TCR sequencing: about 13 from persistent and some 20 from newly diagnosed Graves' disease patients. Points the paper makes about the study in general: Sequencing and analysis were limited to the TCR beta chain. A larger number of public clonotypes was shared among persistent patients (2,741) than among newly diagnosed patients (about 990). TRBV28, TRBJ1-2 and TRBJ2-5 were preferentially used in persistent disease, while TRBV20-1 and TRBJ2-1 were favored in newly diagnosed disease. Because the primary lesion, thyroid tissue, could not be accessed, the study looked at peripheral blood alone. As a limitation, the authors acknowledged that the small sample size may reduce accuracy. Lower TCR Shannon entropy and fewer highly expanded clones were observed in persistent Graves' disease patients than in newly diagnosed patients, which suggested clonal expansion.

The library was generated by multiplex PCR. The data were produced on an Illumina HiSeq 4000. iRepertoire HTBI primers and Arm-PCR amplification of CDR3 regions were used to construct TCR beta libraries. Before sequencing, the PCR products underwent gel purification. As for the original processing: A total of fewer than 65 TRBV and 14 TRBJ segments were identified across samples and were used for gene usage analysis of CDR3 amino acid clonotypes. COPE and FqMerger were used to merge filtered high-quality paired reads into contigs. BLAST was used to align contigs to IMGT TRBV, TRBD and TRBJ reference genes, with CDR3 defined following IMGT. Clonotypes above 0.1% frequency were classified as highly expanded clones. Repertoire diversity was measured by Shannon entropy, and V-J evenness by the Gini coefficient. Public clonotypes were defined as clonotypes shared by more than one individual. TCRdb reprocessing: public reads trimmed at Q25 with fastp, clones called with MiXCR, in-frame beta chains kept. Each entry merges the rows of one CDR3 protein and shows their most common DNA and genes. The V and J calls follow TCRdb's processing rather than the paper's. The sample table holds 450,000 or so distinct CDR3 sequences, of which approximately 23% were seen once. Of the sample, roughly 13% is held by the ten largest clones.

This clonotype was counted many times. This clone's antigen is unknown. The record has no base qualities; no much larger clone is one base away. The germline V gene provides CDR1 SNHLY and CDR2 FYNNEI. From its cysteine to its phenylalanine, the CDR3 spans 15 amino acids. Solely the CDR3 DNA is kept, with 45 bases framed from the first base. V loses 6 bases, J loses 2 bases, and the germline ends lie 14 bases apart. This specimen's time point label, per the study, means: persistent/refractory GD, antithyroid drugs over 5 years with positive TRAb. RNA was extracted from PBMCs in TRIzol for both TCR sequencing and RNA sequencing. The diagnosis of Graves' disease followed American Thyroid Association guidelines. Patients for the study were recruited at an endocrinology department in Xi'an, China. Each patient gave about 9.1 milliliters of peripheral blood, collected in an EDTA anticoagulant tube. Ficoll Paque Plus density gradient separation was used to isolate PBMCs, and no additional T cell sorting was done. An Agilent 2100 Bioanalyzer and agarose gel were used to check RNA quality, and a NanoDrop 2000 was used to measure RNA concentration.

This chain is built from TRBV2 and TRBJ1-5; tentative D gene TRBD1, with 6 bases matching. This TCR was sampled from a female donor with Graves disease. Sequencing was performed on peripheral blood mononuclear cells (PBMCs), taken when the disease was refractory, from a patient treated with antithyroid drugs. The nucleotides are TGTGCCAGCAGGGGTTTACAGGGTGGCAATCAGCCCCAGCATTTT. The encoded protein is CASRGLQGGNQPQHF. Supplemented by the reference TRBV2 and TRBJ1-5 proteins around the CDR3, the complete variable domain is EPEVTQTPSHQVTQMGQEVILRCVPISNHLYFYWYRQILGQKVEFLVSFYNNEISEKSEIFDDQFSVERPDGSNFTLKIRSTKLEDSAMYFCASRGLQGGNQPQHFGDGTRLSIL.